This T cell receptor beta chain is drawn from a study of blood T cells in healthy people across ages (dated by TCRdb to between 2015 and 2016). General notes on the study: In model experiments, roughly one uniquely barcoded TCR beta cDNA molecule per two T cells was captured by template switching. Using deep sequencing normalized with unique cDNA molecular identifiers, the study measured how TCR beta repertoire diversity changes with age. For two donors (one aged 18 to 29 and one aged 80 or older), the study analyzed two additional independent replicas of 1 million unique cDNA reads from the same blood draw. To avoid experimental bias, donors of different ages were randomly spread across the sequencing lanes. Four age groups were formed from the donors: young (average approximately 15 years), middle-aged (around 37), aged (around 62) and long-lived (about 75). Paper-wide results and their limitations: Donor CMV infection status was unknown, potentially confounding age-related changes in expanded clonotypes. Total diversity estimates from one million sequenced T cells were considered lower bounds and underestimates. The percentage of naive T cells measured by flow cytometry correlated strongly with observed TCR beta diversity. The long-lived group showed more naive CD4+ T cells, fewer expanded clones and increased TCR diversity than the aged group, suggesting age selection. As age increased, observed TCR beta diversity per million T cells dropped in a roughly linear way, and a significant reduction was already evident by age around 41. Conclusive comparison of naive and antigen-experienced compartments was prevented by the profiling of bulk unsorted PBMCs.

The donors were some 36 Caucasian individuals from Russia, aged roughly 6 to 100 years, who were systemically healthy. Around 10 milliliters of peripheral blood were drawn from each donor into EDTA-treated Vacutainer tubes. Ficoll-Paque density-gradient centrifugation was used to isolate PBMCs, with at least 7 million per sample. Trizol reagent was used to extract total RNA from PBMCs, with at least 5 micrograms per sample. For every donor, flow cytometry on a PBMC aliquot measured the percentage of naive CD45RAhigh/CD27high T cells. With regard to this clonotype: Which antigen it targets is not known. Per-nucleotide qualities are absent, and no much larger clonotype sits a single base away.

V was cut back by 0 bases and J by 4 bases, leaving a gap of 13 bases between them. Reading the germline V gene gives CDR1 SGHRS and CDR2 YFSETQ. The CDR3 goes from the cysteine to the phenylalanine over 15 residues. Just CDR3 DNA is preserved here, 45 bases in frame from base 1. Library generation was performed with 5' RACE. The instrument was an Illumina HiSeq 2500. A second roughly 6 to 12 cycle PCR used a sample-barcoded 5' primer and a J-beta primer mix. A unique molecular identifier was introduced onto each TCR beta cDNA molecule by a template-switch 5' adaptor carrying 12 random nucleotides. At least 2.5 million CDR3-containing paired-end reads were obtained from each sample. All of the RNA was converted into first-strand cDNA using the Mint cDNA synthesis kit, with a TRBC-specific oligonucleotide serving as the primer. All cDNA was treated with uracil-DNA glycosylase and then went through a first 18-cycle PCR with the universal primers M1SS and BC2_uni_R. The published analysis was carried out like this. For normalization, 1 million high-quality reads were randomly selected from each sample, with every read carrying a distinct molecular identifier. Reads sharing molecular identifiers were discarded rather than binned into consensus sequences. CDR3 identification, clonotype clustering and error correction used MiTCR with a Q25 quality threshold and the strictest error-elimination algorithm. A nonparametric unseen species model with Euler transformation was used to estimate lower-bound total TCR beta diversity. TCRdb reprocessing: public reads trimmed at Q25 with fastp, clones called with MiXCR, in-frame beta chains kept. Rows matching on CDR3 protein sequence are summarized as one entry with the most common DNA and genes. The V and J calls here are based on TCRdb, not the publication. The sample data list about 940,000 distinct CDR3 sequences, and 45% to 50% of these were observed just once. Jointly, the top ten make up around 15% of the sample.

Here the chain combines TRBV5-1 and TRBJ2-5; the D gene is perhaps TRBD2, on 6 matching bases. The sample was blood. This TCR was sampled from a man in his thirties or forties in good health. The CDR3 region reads CASSLGLGAGETQYF. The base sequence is TGCGCCAGCAGCTTGGGACTAGGGGCTGGAGAGACCCAGTACTTC.